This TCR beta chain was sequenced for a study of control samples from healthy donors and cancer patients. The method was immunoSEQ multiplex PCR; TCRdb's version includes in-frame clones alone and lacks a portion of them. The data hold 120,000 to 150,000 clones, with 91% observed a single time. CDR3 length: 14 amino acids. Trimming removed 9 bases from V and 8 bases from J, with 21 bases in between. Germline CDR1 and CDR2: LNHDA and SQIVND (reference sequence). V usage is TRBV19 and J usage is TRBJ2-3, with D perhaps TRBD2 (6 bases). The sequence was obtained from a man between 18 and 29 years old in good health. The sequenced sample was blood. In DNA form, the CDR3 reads TGTGCCAGCGGCCCGGGCGGGGATGGAAGTACGCAGTATTTT. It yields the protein CASGPGGDGSTQYF.